These T cell receptor beta chains were read from a single sample in a study of blood T cells in healthy people across ages. TCRdb analysed the 5' RACE reads with MiXCR anew, one entry per CDR3 protein. The sample holds over 450,000 distinct CDR3 sequences, 24% seen once. The same specimen was also included in a second study, on T cells of mothers and their children.

Input material: blood. These receptors were taken from a boy aged 5-17 years in good health. Both conserved end residues are part of each CDR3. Fields, in order: J gene, D gene, CDR3 length, clone size, V gene, CDR3 protein, CDR3 DNA. D genes are given only for firm matches. Some rows mark clone size as missing; the rest say once, few, many or name a class of expanded clone.

j_call: TRBJ1-5; d_call: -; cdr3_length: 14; clone_size: few; v_call: TRBV7-9; cdr3_aa: CASSLEAYNQPQHF; cdr3_nt: TGTGCCAGCAGCTTAGAAGCGTACAATCAGCCCCAGCATTTT
j_call: TRBJ2-3; d_call: -; cdr3_length: 16; clone_size: once; v_call: TRBV4-3; cdr3_aa: CASSHTADRFTDTQYF; cdr3_nt: TGCGCCAGCAGCCACACGGCGGACAGATTCACAGATACGCAGTATTTT
j_call: TRBJ1-4; d_call: -; cdr3_length: 14; clone_size: -; v_call: TRBV4-1; cdr3_aa: CASSQQGNNEKLFF; cdr3_nt: TGCGCCAGCAGCCAACAGGGTAATAATGAAAAACTGTTTTTT
j_call: TRBJ1-1; d_call: -; cdr3_length: 15; clone_size: -; v_call: TRBV5-1; cdr3_aa: CASSLAGHKNTEAFF; cdr3_nt: TGCGCCAGCAGCTTGGCGGGACACAAGAACACTGAAGCTTTCTTT
j_call: TRBJ1-1; d_call: -; cdr3_length: 15; clone_size: once; v_call: TRBV3-1; cdr3_aa: CASSHPHDGGSEAFF; cdr3_nt: TGTGCCAGCAGCCATCCACACGACGGCGGGTCTGAAGCTTTCTTT
j_call: TRBJ1-6; d_call: -; cdr3_length: 16; clone_size: few; v_call: TRBV7-6; cdr3_aa: CASSPPGAGVGSPLHF; cdr3_nt: TGTGCCAGCAGCCCTCCCGGGGCGGGCGTCGGTTCACCCCTCCACTTT
j_call: TRBJ1-6; d_call: -; cdr3_length: 16; clone_size: -; v_call: TRBV4-3; cdr3_aa: CASSHLTGAYNSPLHF; cdr3_nt: TGCGCCAGCAGCCACCTGACAGGCGCCTATAATTCACCCCTCCACTTT
j_call: TRBJ2-5; d_call: TRBD2; cdr3_length: 15; clone_size: many; v_call: TRBV7-2; cdr3_aa: CASSFGLAGGETQYF; cdr3_nt: TGTGCCAGCAGTTTCGGACTAGCGGGAGGAGAGACCCAGTACTTC
j_call: TRBJ2-7; d_call: TRBD2; cdr3_length: 15; clone_size: -; v_call: TRBV10-3; cdr3_aa: CAISELSGGAYEQYF; cdr3_nt: TGTGCCATCAGTGAGCTGAGCGGGGGGGCCTACGAGCAGTACTTC
j_call: TRBJ2-4; d_call: -; cdr3_length: 15; clone_size: -; v_call: TRBV19; cdr3_aa: CASSPILGAKNIQYF; cdr3_nt: TGTGCCAGTAGCCCAATCCTTGGAGCCAAAAACATTCAGTACTTC
j_call: TRBJ2-5; d_call: -; cdr3_length: 14; clone_size: many; v_call: TRBV2; cdr3_aa: CASSGRDAGVDQYF; cdr3_nt: TGTGCCAGCAGTGGCCGGGACGCTGGCGTTGACCAGTACTTC
j_call: TRBJ2-5; d_call: -; cdr3_length: 14; clone_size: -; v_call: TRBV7-9; cdr3_aa: CASRPALGQETQYF; cdr3_nt: TGTGCCAGCAGACCTGCTTTAGGGCAAGAGACCCAGTACTTC
j_call: TRBJ2-7; d_call: TRBD1; cdr3_length: 15; clone_size: -; v_call: TRBV10-3; cdr3_aa: CAIRAPGQGYDEQYF; cdr3_nt: TGTGCCATCAGGGCACCGGGACAGGGTTACGACGAGCAGTACTTC
j_call: TRBJ2-1; d_call: -; cdr3_length: 11; clone_size: few; v_call: TRBV20-1; cdr3_aa: CSARFSNEQFF; cdr3_nt: TGCAGTGCTAGATTCAGCAATGAGCAGTTCTTC
j_call: TRBJ2-7; d_call: -; cdr3_length: 14; clone_size: -; v_call: TRBV20-1; cdr3_aa: CSGLGGGSSYEQYF; cdr3_nt: TGCAGCGGCCTTGGTGGCGGCAGCTCCTACGAGCAGTACTTC
j_call: TRBJ1-2; d_call: TRBD1; cdr3_length: 13; clone_size: few; v_call: TRBV7-2; cdr3_aa: CASSQNRGTGYTF; cdr3_nt: TGTGCCAGCAGCCAAAACAGGGGAACGGGCTACACCTTC
j_call: TRBJ1-2; d_call: TRBD1; cdr3_length: 13; clone_size: -; v_call: TRBV29-1; cdr3_aa: CSVDTDRRGGYTF; cdr3_nt: TGCAGCGTCGACACGGACAGGCGGGGCGGCTACACCTTC
j_call: TRBJ2-3; d_call: -; cdr3_length: 13; clone_size: -; v_call: TRBV7-2; cdr3_aa: CASSPTTEDTQYF; cdr3_nt: TGTGCCAGCAGCCCAACAACCGAGGATACGCAGTATTTT
j_call: TRBJ2-7; d_call: TRBD2; cdr3_length: 16; clone_size: -; v_call: TRBV9; cdr3_aa: CASSVASSGTTYEQYF; cdr3_nt: TGTGCCAGCAGCGTAGCATCTAGCGGGACTACCTACGAGCAGTACTTC
j_call: TRBJ2-7; d_call: TRBD2; cdr3_length: 18; clone_size: few; v_call: TRBV5-1; cdr3_aa: CASSLAEASGGFENEQYF; cdr3_nt: TGCGCCAGCAGCTTGGCTGAGGCCAGCGGGGGGTTCGAGAACGAGCAGTACTTC
j_call: TRBJ1-2; d_call: -; cdr3_length: 11; clone_size: -; v_call: TRBV30; cdr3_aa: CAWTDQADYTF; cdr3_nt: TGTGCCTGGACCGACCAAGCAGACTACACCTTC
j_call: TRBJ2-1; d_call: -; cdr3_length: 12; clone_size: many; v_call: TRBV13; cdr3_aa: CASSRGYNEQFF; cdr3_nt: TGTGCCAGCAGCCGTGGGTACAATGAGCAGTTCTTC
j_call: TRBJ2-7; d_call: TRBD1; cdr3_length: 16; clone_size: -; v_call: TRBV5-1; cdr3_aa: CASSLERRQGTYEQYF; cdr3_nt: TGCGCCAGCAGCTTGGAGCGACGACAGGGGACCTACGAGCAGTACTTC
j_call: TRBJ2-5; d_call: TRBD1; cdr3_length: 18; clone_size: -; v_call: TRBV5-4; cdr3_aa: CASSSRTGGGYKQETQYF; cdr3_nt: TGTGCCAGCAGCTCCAGGACAGGGGGCGGGTACAAACAAGAGACCCAGTACTTC
j_call: TRBJ2-5; d_call: -; cdr3_length: 16; clone_size: -; v_call: TRBV7-9; cdr3_aa: CASSLSLGGLIETQYF; cdr3_nt: TGTGCCAGCAGCCTTAGTCTCGGGGGGCTGATTGAGACCCAGTACTTC
j_call: TRBJ2-5; d_call: -; cdr3_length: 15; clone_size: few; v_call: TRBV7-2; cdr3_aa: CASSLARGSGETQYF; cdr3_nt: TGTGCCAGCAGCTTAGCCAGGGGATCAGGAGAGACCCAGTACTTC
j_call: TRBJ1-2; d_call: -; cdr3_length: 16; clone_size: -; v_call: TRBV7-9; cdr3_aa: CASSPPGRGFNYSYTF; cdr3_nt: TGTGCCAGCAGCCCACCGGGGCGGGGCTTCAACTATAGCTACACCTTC
j_call: TRBJ2-2; d_call: -; cdr3_length: 15; clone_size: -; v_call: TRBV7-2; cdr3_aa: CASSFRVANTGELFF; cdr3_nt: TGTGCCAGCAGCTTTCGTGTTGCGAACACCGGGGAGCTGTTTTTT
j_call: TRBJ2-7; d_call: TRBD1; cdr3_length: 15; clone_size: few; v_call: TRBV20-1; cdr3_aa: CSARPGRDSSYEQYF; cdr3_nt: TGCAGTGCTAGACCGGGACGGGACAGCTCCTACGAGCAGTACTTC
j_call: TRBJ1-1; d_call: -; cdr3_length: 15; clone_size: few; v_call: TRBV6-6; cdr3_aa: CANSTLGQGNTEAFF; cdr3_nt: TGTGCCAACAGCACCCTCGGGCAGGGGAACACTGAAGCTTTCTTT
j_call: TRBJ2-7; d_call: TRBD1; cdr3_length: 13; clone_size: -; v_call: TRBV28; cdr3_aa: CASRSTGNYEQYF; cdr3_nt: TGTGCCAGCAGGTCGACAGGGAACTACGAGCAGTACTTC